The 30 T cell receptor beta chains below all came from one sample that was sequenced in a study of shared clonotypes between healthy human individuals. The data were produced by immunoSEQ multiplex PCR, yet TCRdb's version contains in-frame clones alone and is incomplete. Of about 1 million clones in the sample, roughly 80% were seen once. Sequenced material: memory CD4+ T cells sorted from blood. As for subset: CD45RA-negative fraction. These receptor sequences come from a man younger than 30 in good health.

This rearrangement joins TRBV5-4 to TRBJ2-1; D ambiguous. CDR3 length equals 13 residues. The V end was cut by 0 bases, the J end by 11 bases, with 12 bases between. Germline V CDR1 and CDR2: SGHNT, YYREEE (reference sequence). The CDR3 DNA is TGTGCCAGCAGCTTGGCCGGGCAAACTAAGCAGTTCTTC. This sequence encodes CASSLAGQTKQFF.

This clone was observed a few times. J is TRBJ2-7 and V is TRBV7-2; 9 bases map to TRBD1. The CDR3 covers 14 residues. The germline CDR1 and CDR2 sequences are SGHTA and FQGNSA. With V trimmed by 3 bases and J by 6 bases, 6 bases remained unmatched. The DNA for the CDR3 is TGTGCCAGCAGCTTTGTGGGACAGGGTTCCGAGCAGTACTTC. Its protein is CASSFVGQGSEQYF.

Note on this clone: A read error may produce the germline difference seen at one junction end. Other DNA variants within this sample encode the same CDR3. This rearrangement joins TRBV7-2 to TRBJ2-2; 7 bases are a match to TRBD2. Looked up from germline, CDR1 is SGHTA and CDR2 is FQGNSA. There are 15 residues in the CDR3. The CDR3 DNA follows: TGTGCCAGCAGCCTAGCGGACTCTAACACCGGGGAGCTGTTTTTT. Translating gives CASSLADSNTGELFF.

This clone was seen just once. The chain couples TRBV12-5 to TRBJ1-1, with a possible D match to TRBD1 (6 bases). CDR1 is LGHNT, CDR2 FRNRAP, per germline. This CDR3 comprises 14 residues. V was shortened by 2 bases and J by 1 base, with 8 bases between the two germline ends. CDR3 coding DNA: TGTGCTAGTGGTTTGCAGGGGACGAACACTGAAGCTTTCTTT. It is translated as CASGLQGTNTEAFF.

This clone appeared a few times. The chain joins TRBV5-1 to TRBJ1-2; D is unresolved. The CDR3 covers 15 residues. CDR1 SGHRS and CDR2 YFSETQ come from the germline V gene. The germline V and J ends were trimmed by 0 bases and 0 bases, with 9 bases remaining between them. CDR3 sequence: CASSLDGSPNYGYTF. The DNA for the CDR3 is TGCGCCAGCAGCTTGGATGGCAGCCCTAACTATGGCTACACCTTC.

The chain couples TRBV19 to TRBJ2-7; TRBD1 aligns across 8 bases. The germline CDR1 and CDR2 sequences are LNHDA and SQIVND (reference sequence). V shed 4 bases, J shed 0 bases, and the junction held 11 bases outside the gene matches. This CDR3 comprises 17 residues. As DNA, the CDR3 is TGTGCCAGTAGTAGAGCCCTAACCGGGACAGGCTCCTACGAGCAGTACTTC. This sequence encodes CASSRALTGTGSYEQYF.

The rearrangement uses TRBV5-1 and TRBJ2-3; D possibly matches TRBD1 or TRBD2 (5 bases each). V was cut by 2 bases and J by 4 bases, with 11 bases left in between. This CDR3 has 14 amino acids. Germline lookup yields CDR1 SGHRS and CDR2 YFSETQ. The CDR3 sequence: CASSFGTEADTQYF. Written as DNA, the CDR3 is TGCGCCAGCAGCTTCGGGACGGAAGCAGATACGCAGTATTTT.

The CDR3 loop reads CASSLHPTGPTEAFF. The CDR3 region has the DNA TGTGCCAGCAGCTTACACCCGACAGGGCCCACTGAAGCTTTCTTT. The chain is built from TRBV5-5 and TRBJ1-1; TRBD1 agrees at 7 bases. The germline CDR1 and CDR2 sequences are SGHKS and YYEKEE (reference sequence). The CDR3 sequence is 15 residues long. Unmatched junction bases numbered 8, after V lost 2 bases and J lost 4 bases.

This chain links TRBV5-4 with TRBJ2-1; D is unclear. In germline, CDR1 is SGHNT, CDR2 YYREEE (reference sequence). V gave up 6 bases and J gave up 0 bases, with 10 bases separating them. The CDR3 extends over 14 amino acids. This CDR3 is CASKATDSYNEQFF. DNA of the CDR3: TGTGCCAGCAAAGCGACGGACTCCTACAATGAGCAGTTCTTC. The whole variable domain, remainder taken from reference TRBV5-4 and TRBJ2-1, is ETGVTQSPTHLIKTRGQQVTLRCSSQSGHNTVSWYQQALGQGPQFIFQYYREEENGRGNFPPRFSGLQFPNYSSELNVNALELDDSALYLCASKATDSYNEQFFGPGTRLTVL.

The rearrangement joins TRBV6-5 to TRBJ1-1, with D unresolved. Germline values: CDR1 MNHEY, CDR2 SVGAGI. Deletions cut 0 bases from V and 7 bases from J, with 6 bases between. The CDR3 runs to 12 residues. CDR3 bases: TGTGCCAGCAGTTACTCTAGCGTTGAAGCTTTCTTT. Its translation: CASSYSSVEAFF.

V gene TRBV15 combines with J gene TRBJ1-6; D is uncertain. Between the trimmed V and J ends, which lost 5 bases and 7 bases, there was a span of 6 bases. The germline CDR1 and CDR2 sequences are LNHNV and YYDKDF (reference sequence). The CDR3 length is 12 residues. The CDR3 DNA sequence: TGTGCCACCAGCTTACGGAATTCACCCCTCCACTTT. It codes for CATSLRNSPLHF.

This chain connects TRBV7-8 to TRBJ2-5, with 8 bases lining up with TRBD2. The trim removed 3 bases at V and 4 bases at J, leaving 10 bases unmatched. The V gene's germline CDR1 is SGHVS and CDR2 FQNEAQ. The CDR3 loop spans 16 amino acids. This CDR3 reads CASSFRGGLGGETQYF. The CDR3 DNA sequence: TGTGCCAGCAGCTTTCGAGGGGGACTAGGAGGAGAGACCCAGTACTTC.

This clone occurred many times. Additional DNA sequences in this sample encode the identical CDR3. The V gene is TRBV15, the J gene TRBJ1-5; 7 bases are a match to TRBD1. The CDR3 runs 15 residues. CDR1 and CDR2 from the germline V gene are LNHNV and YYDKDF (reference sequence). Trimming removed 1 base from V and 6 bases from J; junction bases left unmatched: 6. The CDR3 loop reads CATSRAGTVGQPQHF. CDR3 coding DNA: TGTGCCACCAGCAGAGCCGGGACAGTGGGTCAGCCCCAGCATTTT.

This chain connects TRBV18 to TRBJ1-6; D is unclear. CDR1 and CDR2 from the germline V gene are KGHSH and LQKENI. V was trimmed by 3 bases and J by 5 bases, leaving 5 bases between them. The CDR3 covers 13 residues. The CDR3: CASSPYNNSPLHF. Here the CDR3 DNA reads TGTGCCAGCTCACCCTATAATAATTCACCCCTCCACTTT.

J is TRBJ2-7 and V is TRBV6-5; the D gene is possibly TRBD1 (5 bases). The V end was cut by 6 bases, the J end by 6 bases, with 12 bases between. The CDR3 covers 12 residues. Germline lookup yields CDR1 MNHEY and CDR2 SVGAGI. In DNA form, the CDR3 reads TGTGCCAGCAGCACAACAGGATCCGAGCAGTACTTC. Amino acid sequence: CASSTTGSEQYF.

The V gene is TRBV6-1, the J gene TRBJ1-1; D remains ambiguous. Germline V gene sequence: CDR1 MNHNS, CDR2 SASEGT. The length of the CDR3 is 14 residues. Trimming took 1 base from V and 0 from J, leaving 6 bases between them. The chain's CDR3 is CASSEDWLNTEAFF. The CDR3, as DNA: TGTGCCAGCAGTGAAGATTGGTTGAACACTGAAGCTTTCTTT.

The chain is built from TRBV30 and TRBJ1-2; possibly TRBD1 for D (5 bases). The CDR3 is made up of 15 amino acids. Germline V gene lookup returns CDR1 GTSNPN and CDR2 SVGIG (reference sequence). V shed 0 bases and J shed 6 bases, with 17 bases lying between them. The chain's CDR3 is CAWSVILRGGNGYTF. The CDR3 nucleotides are TGTGCCTGGAGTGTAATTTTACGTGGGGGTAATGGCTACACCTTC.

This chain connects TRBV19 to TRBJ2-1, with 10 nucleotides matching TRBD2. The germline CDR1 and CDR2 sequences are LNHDA and SQIVND (reference sequence). V shed 9 bases and J 2 bases; nucleotides not matched to a gene: 10. The CDR3 is 16 residues long. CDR3: CASTTLSGRAYNEQFF. In DNA, the CDR3 is TGTGCCAGCACCACCCTAAGCGGGAGGGCCTACAATGAGCAGTTCTTC.

The rearrangement uses TRBV29-1 and TRBJ2-4; D gene unclear. Between the trimmed V and J ends, which lost 4 bases and 5 bases, there was a span of 9 bases. CDR1 is SQVTM and CDR2 is ANQGSEA in the germline V gene. The CDR3 has 12 residues. The CDR3 sequence: CSVVQQENIQYF. Written as DNA, the CDR3 is TGCAGCGTTGTTCAGCAGGAAAACATTCAGTACTTC.

The rearrangement joins TRBV29-1 to TRBJ1-1; D is unresolved. The V end was cut by 4 bases, the J end by 0 bases, with 9 bases between. Germline V CDR1 and CDR2: SQVTM, ANQGSEA. The length of the CDR3 is 13 residues. CDR3 loop: CSVVGEMNTEAFF. The CDR3 DNA is TGCAGCGTTGTCGGTGAAATGAACACTGAAGCTTTCTTT.

The V gene is TRBV5-6, the J gene TRBJ2-2; D is possibly TRBD1 or TRBD2 (7 bases each). This CDR3 contains 14 residues. Germline CDR1 and CDR2: SGHDT and YYEEEE. V lost 4 bases and J 5 bases, leaving 12 bases between the germline ends. In DNA, the CDR3 is TGTGCCAGCAGCCAGGGGGGGCCAACCGGGGAGCTGTTTTTT. Translation gives CASSQGGPTGELFF.

This clone showed up just once. The chain couples TRBV10-3 to TRBJ2-2; a possible D gene is TRBD1 (5 bases). CDR3 size: 16 residues. Trimming cost V 4 bases and J 5 bases, with 17 bases left between them. In germline, CDR1 is ENHRY, CDR2 SYGVKD. The CDR3 reads CAISGSREGRTGELFF. CDR3 nucleotide sequence: TGTGCCATCAGTGGGAGCAGGGAAGGGCGGACCGGGGAGCTGTTTTTT.

The table lists this clone with a count of one. The V and J genes are TRBV7-6 and TRBJ1-6; possibly TRBD1 for D (5 bases). Trimming removed 11 bases at V and 1 base at J, with 9 bases between. Germline V gene lookup returns CDR1 SGHVS and CDR2 FNYEAQ. The CDR3 has 13 residues. The CDR3 here is CACSGSYNSPLHF. The DNA for the CDR3 is TGTGCCTGTTCAGGGTCCTATAATTCACCCCTCCACTTT.

The chain links TRBV6-1 to TRBJ2-7, with TRBD1 matching 11 bases. This CDR3 is built from 15 residues. Trimming removed 8 bases from V and 4 bases from J; junction bases left unmatched: 10. In germline, CDR1 is MNHNS, CDR2 SASEGT. The CDR3 DNA follows: TGTGCCAGCCTCCCCCGGACAGGGGGCACTTACGAGCAGTACTTC. It is translated as CASLPRTGGTYEQYF.

This CDR3 reads CASSLSPNNQPQHF. The CDR3 bases are TGTGCCAGCAGCTTAAGTCCTAACAATCAGCCCCAGCATTTT. The genes are TRBV7-9 and TRBJ1-5; D call uncertain. The CDR3 consists of 14 residues. V was shortened by 2 bases and J by 3 bases, with 8 bases between the two germline ends. In germline, CDR1 is SEHNR, CDR2 FQNEAQ (reference sequence).

The CDR3 loop is CASSLERGGYTF. Here the CDR3 DNA reads TGTGCCAGCAGCTTAGAACGTGGTGGCTACACCTTC. The J gene is TRBJ1-2, the V gene TRBV7-2, with D unresolved. The germline V gene encodes CDR1 SGHTA and CDR2 FQGNSA. The V end lost 1 base, the J end lost 7 bases, and 7 bases lay between the germline ends. This CDR3 is built from 12 residues.

The chain uses TRBV6-6 and TRBJ2-5; D remains ambiguous. V was pared by 3 bases and J by 5 bases, with 10 bases between. The CDR3 has 13 residues. The germline V gene has CDR1 MNHNY and CDR2 SVGAGI (reference sequence). CDR3 DNA: TGTGCCAGCAGTTATTCCAGACACGAGACCCAGTACTTC. Translating gives CASSYSRHETQYF.

The chain employs TRBV2 and TRBJ1-1; perhaps TRBD1 as D (6 bases). This CDR3 is 14 amino acids long. The germline gives CDR1 SNHLY, CDR2 FYNNEI. V shed 4 bases and J shed 5 bases, with 14 bases lying between them. The CDR3 region has the DNA TGTGCCAGCAGTGTTAAAGGGGGGGGAACTGAAGCTTTCTTT. Its protein is CASSVKGGGTEAFF. Full variable domain (outside the CDR3, taken from reference TRBV2 and TRBJ1-1): EPEVTQTPSHQVTQMGQEVILRCVPISNHLYFYWYRQILGQKVEFLVSFYNNEISEKSEIFDDQFSVERPDGSNFTLKIRSTKLEDSAMYFCASSVKGGGTEAFFGQGTRLTVV.

The chain uses TRBV7-2 and TRBJ2-7; 7 bases fit TRBD1. The CDR3 loop spans 14 amino acids. V was pared by 0 bases and J by 3 bases, with 2 bases of the junction left unmatched. CDR1 and CDR2 from the germline V gene are SGHTA and FQGNSA. DNA of the CDR3: TGTGCCAGCAGCTTAGCGTGGACAGGCTACGAGCAGTACTTC. As protein: CASSLAWTGYEQYF.

Turning to this clone: A much larger clone sits a single nucleotide away, making a read error possible. The sample contains more than one DNA sequence encoding this CDR3. The chain recombines TRBV19 with TRBJ2-7, with 10 bases matching TRBD2. J lost 3 bases, V lost 4 bases, and 0 bases had no gene match. Germline assignment: CDR1 LNHDA and CDR2 SQIVND (reference sequence). CDR3 size: 13 residues. This CDR3 is CASSTSGGYEQYF. CDR3 DNA sequence: TGTGCCAGTAGTACTAGCGGGGGCTACGAGCAGTACTTC. The entire variable domain, with the rest obtained from reference TRBV19 and TRBJ2-7, is as follows: DGGITQSPKYLFRKEGQNVTLSCEQNLNHDAMYWYRQDPGQGLRLIYYSQIVNDFQKGDIAEGYSVSREKKESFPLTVTSAQKNPTAFYLCASSTSGGYEQYFGPGTRLTVT.